The T cell receptor beta chain under discussion was sequenced for a study of blood T cell repertoires in COVID-19. Study summary: The United States, Italy and Spain provided the acute and convalescent COVID-19 samples. T cells, B-cell-depleted T cells, or PBMCs provided the cDNA or gDNA that served as material.

The V end lost 3 bases, the J end lost 0 bases, and 18 bases lay between the germline ends. The length of the CDR3 is 19 residues. Looked up from germline, CDR1 is LGHNA and CDR2 is YNFKEQ. In the original processing: Estimates of nucleated cell counts were drawn from the amplification of reference gene primers. This table comes from immunoSEQ multiplex PCR, and its TCRdb copy is limited to in-frame clones, with some not included. The DNA was the basis for D and trimming; V, J and clone size are from that table. The table has about 300,000 clones, around 87% seen once. The sample comprised peripheral blood. The genes are TRBV4-2 and TRBJ1-6; tentative D call: TRBD1 (5 bases). The sequence was collected from a man between 65 and 79 years old with acute or convalescent COVID-19. The CDR3 DNA is TGTGCCAGCAGCCAGGATCGGTCGACAGTAAGCTCCTATAATTCACCCCTCCACTTT. Its protein product is CASSQDRSTVSSYNSPLHF.